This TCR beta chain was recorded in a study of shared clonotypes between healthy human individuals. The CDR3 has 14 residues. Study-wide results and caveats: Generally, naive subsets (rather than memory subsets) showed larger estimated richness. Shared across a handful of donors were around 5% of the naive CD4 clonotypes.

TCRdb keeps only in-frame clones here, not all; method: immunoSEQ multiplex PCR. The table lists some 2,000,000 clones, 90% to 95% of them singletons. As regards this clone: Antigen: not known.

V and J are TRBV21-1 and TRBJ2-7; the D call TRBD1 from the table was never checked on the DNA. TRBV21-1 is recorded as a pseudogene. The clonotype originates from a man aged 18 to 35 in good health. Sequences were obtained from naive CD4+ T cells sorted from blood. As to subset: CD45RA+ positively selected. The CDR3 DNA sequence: TGTGCCAGCAGCAACGACAGAAAACCCTACGAGCAGTACTTC. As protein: CASSNDRKPYEQYF.